These T cell receptor beta chains were read from a single sample in a study of HIV-infected children after antiretroviral therapy interruption. TCRdb itself ran the 3' RACE reads through MiXCR, one entry per CDR3 protein. The table includes approximately 96,000 distinct CDR3 sequences, roughly 6.4% detected once. Sequencing was performed on CD45RA+ CD4+ T cells from PBMCs, pooled from several time points, taken from a donor given antiretroviral therapy, either interrupted or continuous. The source is a pool of human donors with HIV. The CDR3 runs from the conserved cysteine through the conserved F or W. The order of the fields is clone size, J gene, D gene, V gene, CDR3 DNA, CDR3 protein. A D gene is named only where the DNA matches it firmly. A row's size may be missing; if present it is once, few, many or a size class.

many TRBJ2-7 - TRBV1 TGCACCAGCAGCCTCCCCGGAGCATTC CTSSLPGAF
many TRBJ1-2 TRBD1 TRBV3-1 TGTGCCAGCAGCCACCGGGACAGGGAAGACTATGGCTACACCTTC CASSHRDREDYGYTF
- TRBJ2-5 TRBD2 TRBV6-6 TGTGCCAGCAGTTACTCGAACGGGAGGCCCCAAGAGACCCAGTACTTC CASSYSNGRPQETQYF
many TRBJ1-1 - TRBV6-2/TRBV6-3 TGTGCCAGCAAGGGCCCCGGGGGTAACACTGAAGCTTTCTTT CASKGPGGNTEAFF
many TRBJ2-2 - TRBV29-1 TGCAGCGCAGCGGGCCGACAGGGCTACACCGGGGAGCTGTTTTTT CSAAGRQGYTGELFF
many TRBJ2-2 - TRBV6-1 TGTGCCAGCAGTGAAGGGAGCTACACCGGGGAGCTGTTTTTT CASSEGSYTGELFF
many TRBJ2-2 TRBD2 TRBV5-1 TGCGCCAGCAGGTACCGACTAGCGGGGAGCCACACCGGGGAGCTGTTTTTT CASRYRLAGSHTGELFF
many TRBJ2-2 TRBD2 TRBV12-5 TGTGCTAGTGGTTCGGGGGGCGGGGAGCTGTTTTTT CASGSGGGELFF
few TRBJ2-7 TRBD1 TRBV4-1 TGCGCCAGCAGCCAACAGGGGGAACTCCACGAGCAGTACTTC CASSQQGELHEQYF
many TRBJ2-7 - TRBV25-1 TGTGCCAGCAGTGAACCCTTCAGGGGCGAGCAGTACTTC CASSEPFRGEQYF
many TRBJ2-7 TRBD1 TRBV7-9 TGTGCCAGCAGCTTAACGTCAGGGGGCAACGAGCAGTACTTC CASSLTSGGNEQYF
few TRBJ2-7 - TRBV12-3/TRBV12-4 TGTGCCAGCAGTTTAAGGGCTGGAGCCAACGAGCAGTACTTC CASSLRAGANEQYF
few TRBJ2-3 TRBD1 TRBV3-1 TGTGCCAGCAGCTTACAGGGGTCCAGCACAGATACGCAGTATTTT CASSLQGSSTDTQYF
many TRBJ2-5 - TRBV19 TGTGCCAGTAGCGACAGCCAAGAGACCCAGTACTTC CASSDSQETQYF
few TRBJ2-5 - TRBV7-9 TGTGCCAGCAGCTTCCAGGCCCCCACTACGTGGACCCAGTACTTC CASSFQAPTTWTQYF
- TRBJ1-5 TRBD1 TRBV10-3 TGTGCCATCAGTGAATCTCTGGGACAGGGCGATCAGCCCCAGCATTTT CAISESLGQGDQPQHF
few TRBJ2-1 TRBD2 TRBV18 TGTGCCAGCTCACCGCCCAGCGGGGGGGCCCAGAGCTACAATGAGCAGTTCTTC CASSPPSGGAQSYNEQFF
many TRBJ2-3 - TRBV24-1 TGTGCCACCCCTACTCGGGCGAGGGGCACAGATACGCAGTATTTT CATPTRARGTDTQYF
many TRBJ2-3 - TRBV10-1 TGCGCCAGCAGTGACCGTGGGTGGTCAGATACGCAGTATTTT CASSDRGWSDTQYF